Listed here are 27 T cell receptor beta chains from one sample, sequenced in a study of CD8+ T cells in alopecia areata. Reverse transcription of extracted RNA yielded cDNA, which provided the sequencing template. The table came from immunoSEQ multiplex PCR; TCRdb's copy has only in-frame clones and leaves some out. The data show 130,000 to 150,000 clones, about 47% seen once. Source: CD4+ T cells sorted from blood, taken at week 0. These receptors originate from a human donor with alopecia areata.

This clone was seen a few times. The chain employs TRBV5-7 and TRBJ2-3; D uncertain. TRBV5-7 is sorted into the ORF group, with uncertain function. V was clipped by 1 base and J by 11 bases, with 14 bases between them. CDR3 length equals 13 residues. DNA of the CDR3: TGTGCCAGCAGCTTGAGGTCGCCCTCTCGGCAGTATTTT. Protein product: CASSLRSPSRQYF.

The chain carries TRBV28 and TRBJ1-5; D unclear. V shed 7 bases and J shed 0 bases, with 4 bases lying between them. The CDR3 spans 12 residues. Per germline, CDR1 MDHEN and CDR2 SYDVKM. CDR3 amino acids: CASTISNQPQHF. Here the CDR3 DNA reads TGTGCCAGCACCATTAGCAATCAGCCCCAGCATTTT.

A few counts support this clone. The chain employs TRBV6-1 and TRBJ1-1; D gene uncertain. This CDR3 spans 10 amino acids. V lost 6 bases, J lost 8 bases, and 7 bases lay in between. The germline V gene has CDR1 MNHNS and CDR2 SASEGT. The CDR3 nucleotides read TGTGCCAGCAGCCGGGAAGAAGCTTTCTTT. As protein: CASSREEAFF.

This clone was seen a handful of times. V is TRBV11-2 and J is TRBJ2-3; the D call may be TRBD1 or TRBD2 (6 bases each). Trimming left V 5 bases short and J 13 bases short, with 25 bases between. Germline V gene data show CDR1 as SGHAT and CDR2 as FQNNGV. The CDR3 is made up of 15 amino acids. The CDR3 DNA follows: TGTGCCAGCAGCCGTGATTCGGGGGCCCCCTTGGGGGAGTATTTT. Translating gives CASSRDSGAPLGEYF.

V is TRBV2 and J is TRBJ2-1; D unclear. Germline V lookup: CDR1 SNHLY, CDR2 FYNNEI. The ends were cut back, 6 bases at V and 4 bases at J, with 7 bases in the middle. The CDR3 consists of 12 residues. CDR3 coding DNA: TGTGCCAGCAGGGAGAATTACAATGAGCAGTTCTTC. Amino acids: CASRENYNEQFF.

In its sample, this clone was seen a few times. The V gene is TRBV30, the J gene TRBJ2-5; D is undetermined. V lost 0 bases and J 3 bases, leaving 11 bases between the germline ends. Germline V gene sequence: CDR1 GTSNPN, CDR2 SVGIG (reference sequence). The CDR3 totals 14 residues. CDR3 sequence: CAWSVGQAEETQYF. In nucleotides, the CDR3 is TGTGCCTGGAGTGTAGGCCAGGCCGAAGAGACCCAGTACTTC.

Only a few counts were recorded for this clone. The sample carries other DNA sequences with the same CDR3. V gene TRBV29-1 combines with J gene TRBJ1-5; D not resolved. Germline CDR1 reads SQVTM; CDR2 reads ANQGSEA. Trimming stripped 6 bases from V and 0 bases from J, with 9 bases between. CDR3 size: 13 residues. The CDR3 region has the DNA TGCAGCGTCGGAGGGAATAGCAATCAGCCCCAGCATTTT. Protein product: CSVGGNSNQPQHF.

The chain is built from TRBV2 and TRBJ1-2, with D uncertain. The CDR3 consists of 12 residues. CDR1 and CDR2 (germline): SNHLY, FYNNEI. Trimming took 6 bases from V and 1 from J, leaving 6 bases between them. For the CDR3, the DNA is TGTGCCAGCAGCCCTGATAACTATGGCTACACCTTC. Protein product: CASSPDNYGYTF.

The chain has TRBV29-1 and TRBJ1-5; 9 nucleotides align to TRBD1. Germline V gene data show CDR1 as SQVTM and CDR2 as ANQGSEA. Germline trimming cut 4 bases from V and 6 bases from J; bases unmatched to any gene: 4. The CDR3 spans 13 residues. The CDR3 nucleotides are TGCAGCGTTGCGGGACAGGGTGGTCAGCCCCAGCATTTT. It encodes CSVAGQGGQPQHF.

This clone was recorded a few times. The chain couples TRBV19 to TRBJ2-7, with TRBD2 matching over 13 bases. CDR3 length: 14 residues. V trimming: 7 bases; J trimming: 3 bases; junction bases outside the gene matches: 3. Looked up from germline, CDR1 is LNHDA and CDR2 is SQIVND (reference sequence). In DNA, the CDR3 is TGTGCCAGTACCCGGACTAGCGGGAGCTACGAGCAGTACTTC. Translating gives CASTRTSGSYEQYF.

The chain combines TRBV30 with TRBJ1-2; 8 bases are a match to TRBD1. The junction had 6 bases not matched to a gene; V was cut back by 3 bases and J by 0 bases. The CDR3 runs 15 residues. Looked up from germline, CDR1 is GTSNPN and CDR2 is SVGIG (reference sequence). CDR3 bases: TGTGCCTGGAGGCCGACAGGGGCCTCTAACTATGGCTACACCTTC. The encoded protein is CAWRPTGASNYGYTF.

CDR3 bases: TGTGCCAGCAGCTCGTTCGCAGATACGCAGTATTTT. Amino acids: CASSSFADTQYF. This chain connects TRBV7-2 to TRBJ2-3; no clear D gene. Per germline, CDR1 SGHTA and CDR2 FQGNSA. Trimming took off 4 bases at V and 4 bases at J, with 6 bases between the two ends. The CDR3 spans 12 residues.

The chain carries TRBV6-5 and TRBJ1-3; 8 positions match TRBD1. The CDR3 has 16 amino acids. Trimming cost V 0 bases and J 2 bases; bases outside gene matches: 3. Germline values: CDR1 MNHEY, CDR2 SVGAGI. CDR3 in DNA: TGTGCCAGCAGTTACTCGCCGGGACAGGCTGGAAACACCATATATTTT. It encodes CASSYSPGQAGNTIYF.

The chain couples TRBV20-1 to TRBJ2-7; possible D gene TRBD2, 6 bases. The V gene lost 3 bases and the J gene lost 4 bases, with 7 bases spanning the gap. This CDR3 is 11 amino acids long. Germline V lookup: CDR1 DFQATT, CDR2 SNEGSKA (reference sequence). CDR3 DNA: TGCAGTGCTAGCGGGAGTTACGAGCAGTACTTC. Amino acid sequence: CSASGSYEQYF.

V and J are TRBV6-5 and TRBJ1-5; 7 bases are a match to TRBD1. With 10 bases clipped from V and 0 bases from J, the junction kept 9 bases outside the gene matches. Germline-derived CDR1 and CDR2 are MNHEY and SVGAGI. CDR3 size: 15 residues. In DNA, the CDR3 is TGTGCCACCGCCGACAGGGCCTATAGCAATCAGCCCCAGCATTTT. This translates into CATADRAYSNQPQHF.

This clone was seen only once. J is TRBJ1-5 and V is TRBV19, with TRBD1 matching 12 bases. The J segment lost 6 bases and the V segment lost 6 bases, leaving 12 bases of the junction unmatched. The CDR3 runs 17 residues. Germline CDR1 and CDR2: LNHDA and SQIVND (reference sequence). For the CDR3, the DNA is TGTGCCAGTAGCACACAGCCCGGGACAGGGGGCAGTCAGCCCCAGCATTTT. This translates into CASSTQPGTGGSQPQHF.

This clone was found a few times. The V gene is TRBV29-1, the J gene TRBJ1-2; tentative D call: TRBD1 (5 bases). V was pared by 3 bases and J by 10 bases, with 15 bases between. Germline V lookup: CDR1 SQVTM, CDR2 ANQGSEA. This CDR3 is built from 12 residues. Written as DNA, the CDR3 is TGCAGCGTTGAGGAGGGGCCAGGGACCTACACCTTC. As protein: CSVEEGPGTYTF.

This clone was seen only a few times. The rearrangement uses TRBV30 and TRBJ2-7, with a tentative D call TRBD1 (6 bases). Per the germline V gene, CDR1 is GTSNPN and CDR2 is SVGIG (reference sequence). Trimming stripped 3 bases from V and 6 bases from J, with 12 bases between. The CDR3 sequence is 12 residues long. CDR3 nucleotides: TGTGCCTGGAGCAGGGGACAATTCGAGCAGTACTTC. It is translated as CAWSRGQFEQYF. The full variable domain, completed using reference TRBV30 and TRBJ2-7, is SQTIHQWPATLVQPVGSPLSLECTVEGTSNPNLYWYRQAAGRGLQLLFYSVGIGQISSEVPQNLSASRPQDRQFILSSKKLLLSDSGFYLCAWSRGQFEQYFGPGTRLTVT.

This chain uses TRBV30 with TRBJ1-1, with TRBD1 matching over 8 bases. Germline values: CDR1 GTSNPN, CDR2 SVGIG (reference sequence). The CDR3 loop spans 13 amino acids. CDR3 region: CVQTGQGNTEAFF. In DNA form, the CDR3 reads TGTGTCCAAACAGGACAGGGGAACACTGAAGCTTTCTTT.

The rearrangement joins TRBV28 to TRBJ2-7, with D tentatively TRBD2 (5 bases). Germline CDR1 is MDHEN and CDR2 is SYDVKM. The CDR3 loop spans 12 amino acids. Trimming left V 5 bases short and J 4 bases short, with 9 bases between. CDR3 in amino acids: CASSTGIYEQYF. The DNA for the CDR3 is TGTGCCAGCAGTACGGGGATATACGAGCAGTACTTC.

The chain is built from TRBV29-1 and TRBJ1-2; D is unresolved. The CDR3 contains 13 residues. Germline-derived CDR1 and CDR2 are SQVTM and ANQGSEA. V lost 3 bases, J lost 8 bases, and 16 bases lay in between. The CDR3 DNA sequence: TGCAGCGTTGATTCTGGGCCAGGATCGGGCTACACCTTC. Its protein product is CSVDSGPGSGYTF.

This clone was recorded only once. This chain joins TRBV29-1 and TRBJ2-1; D is possibly TRBD2 (6 bases). This CDR3 is built from 13 residues. Germline CDR1 SQVTM, CDR2 ANQGSEA. Trimming stripped 3 bases from V and 7 bases from J, with 13 bases between. CDR3 sequence: CSVDIAEGNEQFF. In nucleotides, the CDR3 is TGCAGCGTTGACATAGCGGAGGGGAATGAGCAGTTCTTC.

This clone was recorded once. The chain links TRBV9 to TRBJ2-3, with TRBD2 as a possible D gene (6 bases). Trimming left V 4 bases short and J 0 bases short, with 21 bases between. Germline V lookup: CDR1 SGDLS, CDR2 YYNGEE. The CDR3 is 18 amino acids. CDR3 sequence (DNA): TGTGCCAGCAGCTCCAGCCCAACCGGGAGTATTAGCACAGATACGCAGTATTTT. It is translated as CASSSSPTGSISTDTQYF.

The chain couples TRBV2 to TRBJ2-1; the match to TRBD2 covers 11 bases. The ends lost 8 bases at V and 3 bases at J; junction bases unmatched: 6. CDR3 length: 15 amino acids. In germline, CDR1 is SNHLY, CDR2 FYNNEI. The CDR3 sequence is CASRWGTSGYNEQFF. CDR3 nucleotides: TGTGCCAGCCGATGGGGGACTAGCGGCTACAATGAGCAGTTCTTC.

CDR3 DNA sequence: TGCAGCGCGAAAGGCCTCGATGGGACCTACGAGCAGTACTTC. Translating gives CSAKGLDGTYEQYF. The chain carries TRBV29-1 and TRBJ2-7; the D is unclear. V was shortened by 7 bases and J by 2 bases, with 18 bases between the two germline ends. The V gene's germline CDR1 is SQVTM and CDR2 ANQGSEA. The CDR3 spans 14 residues.

This chain joins TRBV6-6 and TRBJ1-4, with 7 bases aligning to TRBD1. The V gene end was trimmed by 7 bases and the J gene end by 2 bases; junction bases not matched to a gene: 4. The CDR3 loop spans 14 amino acids. Germline CDR1 is MNHNY and CDR2 is SVGAGI (reference sequence). The CDR3 coding sequence is TGTGCCAGCAACCTCAGGGGGACTAATGAAAAACTGTTTTTT. Protein product: CASNLRGTNEKLFF.

The rearrangement links TRBV29-1 to TRBJ2-2; D gene ambiguous. The CDR3 is 12 residues long. The germline gives CDR1 SQVTM, CDR2 ANQGSEA. Trimming shortened V by 7 bases and J by 5 bases, and 11 bases separated the two germline ends. The CDR3 DNA reads TGCAGCGGGTGGACGGGTACCGGGGAGCTGTTTTTT. Protein product: CSGWTGTGELFF.